One and the same sample provided the 31 T cell receptor beta chains below, sequenced in a study of metastatic and nonmetastatic thyroid tumors. MiXCR reprocessed the PCR reads for TCRdb. This sample yields approximately 21,000 clones, of which 28% are seen a single time; 12% to 15% belongs to the top ten. Not a single patient had been given any form of treatment at any point before undergoing thyroid surgery. Sequenced material: tumor tissue. The receptors derive from a male donor with papillary thyroid cancer or a benign thyroid nodule (not recorded which). Some clones in this sample may be carry-over from other donors' samples.

This clone was recorded many times. The chain's CDR3 is CASTPGAGTGELFF. CDR3 bases: TGTGCCAGCACCCCAGGGGCGGGCACCGGGGAGCTGTTTTTT. The V call is TRBV5-6, the J call TRBJ2-2, with a possible D match to TRBD1 (6 bases). V was cut by 6 bases and J by 4 bases, with 13 bases left in between. Germline V gene sequence: CDR1 SGHDT, CDR2 YYEEEE. The CDR3 is 14 amino acids.

The chain couples TRBV6-2 or TRBV6-3 to TRBJ1-2; D not resolved. Germline loops: CDR1 MNHEY, CDR2 SVGEGT. V lost 2 bases, J lost 4 bases, and 8 bases lay in between. The CDR3 covers 13 residues. This CDR3 is CASSYGQLYGYTF. The CDR3 DNA sequence: TGTGCCAGCAGTTACGGGCAGCTCTATGGCTACACCTTC.

This clone counts as medium-sized. The chain combines TRBV27 with TRBJ2-7; tentatively, D is TRBD1 (6 bases). This CDR3 region has 14 residues. Germline assignment: CDR1 MNHEY and CDR2 SMNVEV (reference sequence). Trimming cost V 3 bases and J 8 bases, with 17 bases left between them. The CDR3 sequence: CASSFPGQLRQQYF. The CDR3, as DNA: TGTGCCAGCAGTTTCCCCGGACAGCTACGACAGCAGTACTTC.

This sequence joins TRBV4-1 and TRBJ2-1, with D tentatively TRBD1 or TRBD2 (5 bases each). Germline-derived CDR1 and CDR2 are MGHRA and YSYEKL. With 4 bases removed from V and 1 base from J, the gap between germline ends came to 8 bases. The CDR3 loop spans 14 amino acids. This CDR3 is CASSRGCSYNEQFF. CDR3 sequence (DNA): TGCGCCAGCAGCCGGGGGTGTTCCTACAATGAGCAGTTCTTC.

The genes are TRBV7-3 and TRBJ2-3, with 8 bases matching TRBD1. The CDR3 has 15 amino acids. The germline V gene has CDR1 SGHTA and CDR2 FQGTGA. V lost 0 bases to trimming and J lost 4 bases; unmatched junction nucleotides: 3. The CDR3: CASSLTSDRADTQYF. In nucleotides, the CDR3 is TGTGCCAGCAGCTTAACGTCGGACAGGGCAGATACGCAGTATTTT.

This clone has just a few counts. The chain is built from TRBV11-2 and TRBJ2-1, with 11 positions matching TRBD2. The ends lost 1 base at V and 5 bases at J; junction bases unmatched: 16. Germline CDR1 and CDR2: SGHAT and FQNNGV. The CDR3 runs 20 residues. CDR3 residues: CASSLGVTSGNWWLDNEQFF. The CDR3 DNA reads as TGTGCCAGCAGCTTAGGAGTGACTAGCGGGAATTGGTGGTTGGACAATGAGCAGTTCTTC.

This clone occurred once. The chain is built from TRBV5-5 and TRBJ1-2; TRBD1 might be the D (5 bases). Looked up from germline, CDR1 is SGHKS and CDR2 is YYEKEE (reference sequence). This CDR3 is 16 amino acids long. Trimming took 3 bases from V and 0 from J, leaving 15 bases between them. The CDR3 nucleotides read TGTGCCAGCAGCTGGGACGGAGATGAAGCTAACTATGGCTACACCTTC. This translates into CASSWDGDEANYGYTF. The variable domain in full, with the rest retrieved from reference TRBV5-5 and TRBJ1-2, is DAGVTQSPTHLIKTRGQQVTLRCSPISGHKSVSWYQQVLGQGPQFIFQYYEKEERGRGNFPDRFSARQFPNYSSELNVNALLLGDSALYLCASSWDGDEANYGYTFGSGTRLTVV.

The V gene is TRBV10-3, the J gene TRBJ1-5; weak D call: TRBD1 (5 bases). Trimming pared 5 bases from V and 4 bases from J, leaving 12 bases between. Germline loops: CDR1 ENHRY, CDR2 SYGVKD. The CDR3 has 14 residues. DNA for the CDR3: TGTGCCATCAGTCCGATAGGGGCTAATCAGCCCCAGCATTTT. Its protein product is CAISPIGANQPQHF.

This rearrangement joins TRBV6-1 to TRBJ2-5, with TRBD2 as a possible D gene (7 bases). The CDR3 is 15 residues long. Germline values: CDR1 MNHNS, CDR2 SASEGT. V was trimmed by 5 bases and J by 2 bases, leaving 15 bases between them. The CDR3 sequence is CASSPIGGGQETQYF. CDR3 bases: TGTGCCAGCAGTCCTATAGGGGGGGGGCAAGAGACCCAGTACTTC.

This clone rates as large. The chain carries TRBV6-6 and TRBJ1-1; D is unclear. The germline gives CDR1 MNHNY, CDR2 SVGAGI (reference sequence). The CDR3 extends over 14 amino acids. Between the trimmed V and J ends, which lost 3 bases and 4 bases, there was a span of 12 bases. As DNA, the CDR3 is TGTGCCAGCAGTTATTACGTCTTGGGCACTGAAGCTTTCTTT. It codes for CASSYYVLGTEAFF.

This clone was observed a handful of times. The chain carries TRBV12-3 or TRBV12-4 and TRBJ1-4; 7 nucleotides match TRBD1. The CDR3 loop spans 15 amino acids. V lost 6 bases and J lost 5; bases outside the gene matches: 9. CDR3 sequence: CASSPQGGANEKLFF. Here the CDR3 DNA reads TGTGCCAGCAGCCCTCAGGGGGGGGCCAATGAAAAACTGTTTTTT.

The V call is TRBV6-5, the J call TRBJ2-7; 9 nucleotides match TRBD1. Germline V lookup: CDR1 MNHEY, CDR2 SVGAGI. V dropped 4 bases and J dropped 6; count of bases not matched to a gene: 10. This CDR3 has 15 amino acids. CDR3 residues: CASSSSGTGILEQYF. The CDR3 bases are TGTGCCAGCAGTTCATCCGGGACAGGGATACTCGAGCAGTACTTC.

This clone was counted only a few times. A much larger clone differs by one base, so this may be a read error. This sequence joins TRBV6-1 and TRBJ2-3, with 7 positions matching TRBD2. Germline V lookup: CDR1 MNHNS, CDR2 SASEGT. The CDR3 runs to 14 residues. This chain's CDR3 is CASSEAGGPMAHYF. CDR3 DNA sequence: TGTGCCAGCAGTGAAGCGGGAGGGCCTATGGCGCACTATTTT.

The chain links TRBV20-1 to TRBJ2-7, with D tentatively TRBD2 (6 bases). The V and J ends lost 3 bases and 6 bases respectively, with 21 bases between them. The CDR3 is 15 residues long. Germline V lookup: CDR1 DFQATT, CDR2 SNEGSKA (reference sequence). The CDR3 region has the DNA TGCAGTGCTAGGGTATACGGCCTAGCGAGAGGCGAGCAGTACTTC. Translating gives CSARVYGLARGEQYF.

The gene calls are TRBV28 and TRBJ2-7; maybe TRBD1 (7 bases). There are 15 residues in the CDR3. The V gene lost 3 bases and the J gene lost 1 base, with 13 bases spanning the gap. Germline-derived CDR1 and CDR2 are MDHEN and SYDVKM. The CDR3 region is CASSFRGVRSYEQYF. CDR3 nucleotide sequence: TGTGCCAGCAGTTTCAGGGGGGTTCGGTCCTACGAGCAGTACTTC.

The rearrangement joins TRBV20-1 to TRBJ1-1, with no clear D. V was pared by 0 bases and J by 7 bases, with 12 bases between. Per the germline V gene, CDR1 is DFQATT and CDR2 is SNEGSKA (reference sequence). This CDR3 contains 13 residues. The CDR3, as DNA: TGCAGTGCTAGAGACCCAGGAGAGCTTGAAGCTTTCTTT. Amino acids: CSARDPGELEAFF.

This clone is judged medium-sized. The chain couples TRBV28 to TRBJ2-1, with 8 bases aligning to TRBD2. The V gene's germline CDR1 is MDHEN and CDR2 SYDVKM. The CDR3 contains 15 residues. The junction had 11 bases not matched to a gene; V was cut back by 5 bases and J by 8 bases. The CDR3 is CASSLAGHLGDEQFF. DNA for the CDR3: TGTGCCAGCAGTCTAGCGGGTCACTTAGGGGATGAGCAGTTCTTC.

This clone was detected many times. The chain links TRBV7-6 to TRBJ2-1, with TRBD2 as a possible D gene (5 bases). The CDR3 totals 17 residues. Trimming took 1 base from V and 0 from J, leaving 13 bases between them. Germline V lookup: CDR1 SGHVS, CDR2 FNYEAQ. For the CDR3, the DNA is TGTGCCAGCAGCTTAGGGTTAGGCGGGCTCTCCTACAATGAGCAGTTCTTC. Translating it yields CASSLGLGGLSYNEQFF.

The sample holds a few counts of this clone. The chain has TRBV11-1 and TRBJ2-3; maybe TRBD2 (5 bases). V lost 8 bases and J 5 bases, leaving 23 bases between the germline ends. Germline values: CDR1 SGHAT, CDR2 FQDESV (reference sequence). The CDR3 spans 16 residues. The CDR3 reads CASSRGIGGFGDTQYF. Here the CDR3 DNA reads TGTGCCAGCTCCCGTGGGATAGGCGGGTTTGGAGATACGCAGTATTTT.

The J gene is TRBJ2-7, the V gene TRBV4-1; D call uncertain. This CDR3 spans 14 amino acids. CDR1 and CDR2 (germline): MGHRA, YSYEKL. V dropped 4 bases and J dropped 6 bases, with 16 bases sitting between them. Written as DNA, the CDR3 is TGCGCCAGCAGCCCGGGTCTAAACCCCCTCGAGCAGTACTTC. This sequence encodes CASSPGLNPLEQYF.

Concerning this clone itself: A much larger clone is a single base away; this may be a read error. The chain combines TRBV20-1 with TRBJ1-5; the D gene is possibly TRBD1 (5 bases). The germline CDR1 and CDR2 sequences are DFQATT and SNEGSKA (reference sequence). The CDR3 sequence is 15 residues long. This chain's CDR3 is CSSRDRGWLNQPQHF. The DNA of the CDR3 is TGCAGTTCTAGAGATCGGGGCTGGCTCAATCAGCCCCAGCATTTT.

The rearrangement joins TRBV11-3 to TRBJ1-1; D perhaps matches TRBD1 (6 bases). This CDR3 contains 13 residues. CDR1 and CDR2 from the germline V gene are SGHNT and YENEEA. Trimming shortened V by 6 bases and J by 3 bases, and 11 bases separated the two germline ends. The CDR3 DNA follows: TGTGCCAGCAGTAAGAGGGGGGACACTGAAGCTTTCTTT. The encoded protein is CASSKRGDTEAFF. Full variable domain (rest looked up from reference TRBV11-3 and TRBJ1-1): EAGVVQSPRYKIIEKKQPVAFWCNPISGHNTLYWYLQNLGQGPELLIRYENEEAVDDSQLPKDRFSAERLKGVDSTLKIQPAELGDSAVYLCASSKRGDTEAFFGQGTRLTVV.

This clone was counted a single time. This chain joins TRBV9 and TRBJ1-2; tentative D call: TRBD1 (6 bases). The length of the CDR3 is 14 residues. Germline V gene lookup returns CDR1 SGDLS and CDR2 YYNGEE. The ends were cut back, 4 bases at V and 7 bases at J, with 17 bases in the middle. CDR3 bases: TGTGCCAGCAGCCCGGGGGGCAGGGACGGTGGCTACACCTTC. Amino acids: CASSPGGRDGGYTF.

This clone is medium-sized within its sample. This chain uses TRBV5-1 with TRBJ2-7, with a tentative D call TRBD2 (6 bases). V lost 1 base and J 9 bases, leaving 20 bases between the germline ends. Germline CDR1 reads SGHRS; CDR2 reads YFSETQ. The CDR3 loop spans 15 amino acids. For the CDR3, the DNA is TGCGCCAGCAGCTTGAATCCGCGGGACCACTCAGGGCAGTACTTC. This translates into CASSLNPRDHSGQYF.

On this clone: This sequence may be a read error, since a much larger clone differs from it by one base. This chain joins TRBV5-1 and TRBJ2-7; D may be TRBD2 (6 bases). CDR3 length: 16 residues. The V end was cut by 0 bases, the J end by 3 bases, with 16 bases between. Germline V lookup: CDR1 SGHRS, CDR2 YFSETQ. This CDR3 is CASSLVPQVDYYEQYF. CDR3 coding DNA: TGCGCCAGCAGCTTGGTCCCGCAAGTGGACTACTACGAGCAGTACTTC.

This clone is medium-sized by share. This chain joins TRBV9 and TRBJ1-2, with D possibly matching TRBD1 (5 bases). This CDR3 has 17 amino acids. Trimming removed 4 bases from V and 4 bases from J, with 23 bases in between. From germline, CDR1 is SGDLS and CDR2 YYNGEE. The CDR3 region is CASSKGGAREAVYGYTF. DNA of the CDR3: TGTGCCAGCAGCAAGGGTGGGGCCAGGGAAGCAGTCTATGGCTACACCTTC.

Turning to this clone: Given a much more abundant clone one base away, this may be a read error. The V call is TRBV29-1, the J call TRBJ2-7, with a weak D call TRBD2 (5 bases). V lost 7 bases, J lost 9 bases, and 25 bases lay in between. The germline V gene encodes CDR1 SQVTM and CDR2 ANQGSEA. The CDR3 loop spans 14 amino acids. The CDR3 nucleotides read TGCAGCGCCACCCGCGTCAACGACTCCGGAGGGCAGTACTTC. Translating it yields CSATRVNDSGGQYF.

The gene calls are TRBV3-1 and TRBJ2-7, with D tentatively TRBD2 (6 bases). V was pared by 7 bases and J by 0 bases, with 7 bases between. Per germline, CDR1 LGHDT and CDR2 YNNKEL (reference sequence). The CDR3 length is 12 residues. The CDR3 region has the DNA TGTGCCAGCATGGGACTCTCCTACGAGCAGTACTTC. Translation gives CASMGLSYEQYF.

The V call is TRBV14, the J call TRBJ2-7; 9 bases fit TRBD1. Germline V gives CDR1 SGHDN, CDR2 FVKESK. The CDR3 has 16 amino acids. V lost 0 bases to trimming and J lost 3 bases; unmatched junction nucleotides: 6. The CDR3 bases are TGTGCCAGCAGCCAAGATTTCGAGACAGGGGGCTACGAGCAGTACTTC. Its translation: CASSQDFETGGYEQYF.

This chain connects TRBV20-1 to TRBJ2-7; D not certain. Germline lookup yields CDR1 DFQATT and CDR2 SNEGSKA (reference sequence). The CDR3 loop spans 12 amino acids. The V end lost 3 bases, the J end lost 2 bases, and 8 bases lay between the germline ends. The CDR3 DNA sequence: TGCAGTGCTAGCGGGCAAACCTACGAGCAGTACTTC. It codes for CSASGQTYEQYF.

This clone was seen ten or more times. This may come from a read error, since a much larger clone is one base off. CDR3 sequence reads: CASGSGPMVGNQPQHF. The CDR3 region has the DNA TGTGCCAGCGGCTCGGGGCCAATGGTAGGCAATCAGCCCCAGCATTTT. The chain couples TRBV28 to TRBJ1-5; D may be TRBD1 (5 bases). The CDR3 covers 16 residues. Germline-derived CDR1 and CDR2 are MDHEN and SYDVKM. V lost 8 bases and J lost 2, with 19 bases in between.